This TCR beta chain was captured in a study of CD4 T cell repertoires in COVID-19. General study results and limits: Between roughly 6.5 and 27% of SARS-CoV-2 clonotypes also appeared in SARS-CoV and/or HKU1 spike cultures.

This clone has a handful of counts. Its antigen remains unknown. Trimming took 0 bases from V and 1 from J, leaving 7 bases between them. Per the germline V gene, CDR1 is SGHNT and CDR2 is YYREEE (reference sequence). There are 14 residues in the CDR3. Only in-frame clones appear in the TCRdb table, and some are missing; sequencing was by immunoSEQ multiplex PCR. The sample shows some 71,000 clones, 83% of them seen only once. The chain carries TRBV5-4 and TRBJ1-2, with D unresolved. Source: CD4+ T cells from peripheral blood, taken after recovery from COVID-19. The clonotype comes from a human donor who had COVID-19. CDR3 sequence reads: CASSLVGSNYGYTF. For the CDR3, the DNA is TGTGCCAGCAGCTTGGTTGGGAGTAACTATGGCTACACCTTC.